Shown below are 17 T cell receptor beta chains from a single sample sequenced in a study of T cell clusters in autoimmune cytopenias. Multiplex touch-down PCR amplified TRB using TRB-A and TRB-B pools in one tube. TCRdb derives one entry per CDR3 protein from the multiplex PCR reads, leaving out DNA. The sample table sets out 11,000 or so distinct CDR3 sequences. TRB amplification used around 270 ng of peripheral blood genomic DNA. This sample also appeared in a second study, on T cell repertoires in aging, cancer and after chemotherapy.

The sample comprised peripheral blood. These receptor sequences come from a human donor in good health.

The chain carries TRBV27 and TRBJ2-7; TCRdb reports TRBD2, a call that lacks DNA to check it against. Germline values: CDR1 MNHEY, CDR2 SMNVEV (reference sequence). This CDR3 contains 14 residues. The CDR3 spells CASSFGTRMNEQYF.

CDR3 residues: CASSSWGGLAGVAQYF. The chain carries TRBV6-2 or TRBV6-3 and TRBJ2-5; TCRdb's assignment of TRBD2 cannot be checked, as there is no DNA. CDR1 and CDR2 (germline): MNHEY, SVGEGT. The CDR3 has 16 residues.

The chain combines TRBV6-1 with TRBJ2-2. The germline V gene has CDR1 MNHNS and CDR2 SASEGT. This CDR3 has 14 residues. CDR3 region: CASSELRATGELFF.

The chain employs TRBV5-4 and TRBJ2-3; no DNA is available, so the TRBD2 call from TCRdb remains unchecked. CDR1 and CDR2 from the germline V gene are SGHNT and YYREEE (reference sequence). The length of the CDR3 is 16 residues. CDR3 sequence: CASSLVSGGTTDTQYF.

The rearrangement links TRBV7-9 to TRBJ1-2. Germline V gene data show CDR1 as SEHNR and CDR2 as FQNEAQ (reference sequence). The CDR3 loop spans 12 amino acids. The CDR3 sequence is CASSPSGRSYTF. Using reference TRBV7-9 and TRBJ1-2 for the parts outside the CDR3, the full variable domain is DTGVSQNPRHKITKRGQNVTFRCDPISEHNRLYWYRQTLGQGPEFLTYFQNEAQLEKSRLLSDRFSAERPKGSFSTLEIQRTEQGDSAMYLCASSPSGRSYTFGSGTRLTVV.

The chain recombines TRBV5-5 with TRBJ2-6. The CDR3 spans 18 residues. Germline V lookup: CDR1 SGHKS, CDR2 YYEKEE (reference sequence). CDR3 residues: CASSLAAFSSSGANVLTF.

Its frequency marks this clonotype as medium-sized. The genes are TRBV11-3 and TRBJ2-1; TCRdb returns TRBD2, unconfirmable since there is no DNA. CDR1 and CDR2 from the germline V gene are SGHNT and YENEEA. The length of the CDR3 is 15 residues. The CDR3 is CASSPGRLVGGEQFF.

This clonotype is classed as medium-sized (0.01 to 0.1%) by frequency. V and J are TRBV11-3 and TRBJ2-1; TCRdb returns TRBD1, unconfirmable since there is no DNA. This CDR3 is built from 14 residues. Germline-derived CDR1 and CDR2 are SGHNT and YENEEA. This CDR3 is CASSHNRRYNEQFF.

The rearrangement uses TRBV13 and TRBJ1-1. This CDR3 contains 16 residues. The V gene's germline CDR1 is PRHDT and CDR2 FYEKMQ (reference sequence). CDR3 sequence: CASSLMTGFTNTEAFF. The complete variable domain, with remaining parts taken from reference TRBV13 and TRBJ1-1, reads AAGVIQSPRHLIKEKRETATLKCYPIPRHDTVYWYQQGPGQDPQFLISFYEKMQSDKGSIPDRFSAQQFSDYHSELNMSSLELGDSALYFCASSLMTGFTNTEAFFGQGTRLTVV.

The chain carries TRBV30 and TRBJ2-3; the TCRdb D gene call, TRBD2, has no DNA to confirm it. Germline assignment: CDR1 GTSNPN and CDR2 SVGIG (reference sequence). The CDR3 has 15 residues. CDR3 sequence reads: CAWGRGGTSTDTQYF.

J is TRBJ1-2 and V is TRBV19; TCRdb's D gene call, TRBD1, goes unchecked for lack of DNA. CDR1 is LNHDA, CDR2 SQIVND, per germline (reference sequence). This CDR3 is built from 14 residues. The CDR3 is CASSAGGLNYGYTF. Together with reference TRBV19 and TRBJ1-2, the CDR3 gives the full variable domain: DGGITQSPKYLFRKEGQNVTLSCEQNLNHDAMYWYRQDPGQGLRLIYYSQIVNDFQKGDIAEGYSVSREKKESFPLTVTSAQKNPTAFYLCASSAGGLNYGYTFGSGTRLTVV.

The J gene is TRBJ2-7, the V gene TRBV11-3. The CDR3 covers 14 residues. The germline gives CDR1 SGHNT, CDR2 YENEEA. CDR3 region: CASNPKDSSYEQYF.

This clonotype shows up as medium-sized (0.01 to 0.1%) by frequency. The chain is built from TRBV19 and TRBJ2-2; the TCRdb D gene call, TRBD1, has no DNA to confirm it. In germline, CDR1 is LNHDA, CDR2 SQIVND (reference sequence). CDR3 size: 14 residues. The chain's CDR3 is CASIQGRNTGELFF.

The V and J genes are TRBV5-6 and TRBJ1-5; TCRdb selects TRBD1, and the lack of DNA leaves this call unchecked. Germline lookup yields CDR1 SGHDT and CDR2 YYEEEE. CDR3 length equals 15 residues. This CDR3 reads CASSWSQGGGQPQHF.

The gene calls are TRBV30 and TRBJ2-5. The germline CDR1 and CDR2 sequences are GTSNPN and SVGIG (reference sequence). This CDR3 spans 14 amino acids. The CDR3 is CAWSVTRVGETQYF. The full variable domain, with the rest looked up from reference TRBV30 and TRBJ2-5, is SQTIHQWPATLVQPVGSPLSLECTVEGTSNPNLYWYRQAAGRGLQLLFYSVGIGQISSEVPQNLSASRPQDRQFILSSKKLLLSDSGFYLCAWSVTRVGETQYFGPGTRLLVL.

This clonotype registers medium-sized by frequency. CDR3: CASEGQNTGELFF. The chain carries TRBV19 and TRBJ2-2; absent DNA, TCRdb's TRBD1 call cannot be checked. CDR3 length equals 13 residues. CDR1 and CDR2 from the germline V gene are LNHDA and SQIVND (reference sequence). The full variable domain, with the rest looked up from reference TRBV19 and TRBJ2-2, is DGGITQSPKYLFRKEGQNVTLSCEQNLNHDAMYWYRQDPGQGLRLIYYSQIVNDFQKGDIAEGYSVSREKKESFPLTVTSAQKNPTAFYLCASEGQNTGELFFGEGSRLTVL.

The chain recombines TRBV5-4 with TRBJ2-2; checking the TCRdb D call of TRBD1 is not possible without DNA. The CDR3 sequence is 16 residues long. Germline CDR1 is SGHNT and CDR2 is YYREEE (reference sequence). The CDR3 here is CASSLATGVRTGELFF.